What follows are 3 T cell receptor beta chains derived from one specimen sequenced in a study of blood T cell repertoires in COVID-19. Clones were sequenced by immunoSEQ multiplex PCR, and TCRdb holds only the in-frame ones, with some missing. This table holds under 300,000 clones, 70% to 85% found once. Sample: PBMCs or T cells enriched from blood (not recorded which). Every receptor here comes from a man aged 35 to 55 who had recovered from COVID-19.

This clone has only one observation. The chain links TRBV6-1 to TRBJ2-3; TRBD2 agrees at 7 bases. Germline values: CDR1 MNHNS, CDR2 SASEGT. The J segment lost 4 bases and the V segment lost 3 bases, leaving 7 bases of the junction unmatched. This CDR3 is 15 amino acids long. The CDR3 reads CASSEGGWISDTQYF. The CDR3 DNA follows: TGTGCCAGCAGTGAGGGGGGGTGGATCTCAGATACGCAGTATTTT.

This chain connects TRBV5-4 to TRBJ2-6; TRBD2 agrees at 12 bases. Germline V gene data show CDR1 as SGHNT and CDR2 as YYREEE (reference sequence). V lost 4 bases to trimming and J lost 3 bases; unmatched junction nucleotides: 14. CDR3 length: 20 residues. The CDR3 protein is CASSKTSGGLSLGGANVLTF. The CDR3 DNA is TGTGCCAGCAGCAAAACTAGCGGGGGGCTCTCCCTAGGTGGGGCCAACGTCCTGACTTTC.

This clone was picked up a small number of times. The V call is TRBV4-2, the J call TRBJ2-1; TRBD2 matches 9 bases. The CDR3 has 17 residues. Germline loops: CDR1 LGHNA, CDR2 YNFKEQ. Trimming removed 0 bases from V and 6 bases from J; junction bases left unmatched: 9. CDR3 bases: TGTGCCAGCAGCCAAGATTCCCAACTAGCGGGCCTCAATGAGCAGTTCTTC. Translation: CASSQDSQLAGLNEQFF.